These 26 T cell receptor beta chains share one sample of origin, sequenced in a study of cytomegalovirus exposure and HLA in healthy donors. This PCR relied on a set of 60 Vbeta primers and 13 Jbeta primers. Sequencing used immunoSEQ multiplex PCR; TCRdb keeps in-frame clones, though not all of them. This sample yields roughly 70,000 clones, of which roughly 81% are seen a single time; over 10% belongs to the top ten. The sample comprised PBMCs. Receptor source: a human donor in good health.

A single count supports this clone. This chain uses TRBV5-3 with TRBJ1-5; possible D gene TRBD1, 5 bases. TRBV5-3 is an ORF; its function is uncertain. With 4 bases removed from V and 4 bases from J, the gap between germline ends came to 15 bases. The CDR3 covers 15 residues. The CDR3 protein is CARSPGDSLNQPQHF. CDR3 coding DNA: TGTGCCAGAAGCCCTGGAGACAGCTTAAATCAGCCCCAGCATTTT.

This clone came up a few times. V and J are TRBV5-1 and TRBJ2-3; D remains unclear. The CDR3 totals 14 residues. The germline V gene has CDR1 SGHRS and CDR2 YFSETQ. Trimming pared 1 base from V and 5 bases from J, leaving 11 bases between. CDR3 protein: CASSLSQVGDTQYF. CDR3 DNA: TGCGCCAGCAGCTTGTCCCAGGTTGGAGATACGCAGTATTTT.

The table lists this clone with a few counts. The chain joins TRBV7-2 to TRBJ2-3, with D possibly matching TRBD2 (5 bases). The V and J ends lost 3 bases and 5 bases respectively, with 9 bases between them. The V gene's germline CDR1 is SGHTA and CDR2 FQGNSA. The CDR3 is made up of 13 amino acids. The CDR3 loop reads CASSLEAEDTQYF. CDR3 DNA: TGTGCCAGCAGCTTGGAAGCGGAAGATACGCAGTATTTT. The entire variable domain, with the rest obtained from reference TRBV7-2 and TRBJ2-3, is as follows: GAGVSQSPSNKVTEKGKDVELRCDPISGHTALYWYRQSLGQGLEFLIYFQGNSAPDKSGLPSDRFSAERTGGSVSTLTIQRTQQEDSAVYLCASSLEAEDTQYFGPGTRLTVL.

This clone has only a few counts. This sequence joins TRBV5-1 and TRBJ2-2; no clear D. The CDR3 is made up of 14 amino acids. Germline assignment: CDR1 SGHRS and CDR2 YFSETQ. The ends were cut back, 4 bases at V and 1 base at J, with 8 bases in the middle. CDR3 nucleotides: TGCGCCAGCAGCGTTAGCCTGAACACCGGGGAGCTGTTTTTT. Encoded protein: CASSVSLNTGELFF.

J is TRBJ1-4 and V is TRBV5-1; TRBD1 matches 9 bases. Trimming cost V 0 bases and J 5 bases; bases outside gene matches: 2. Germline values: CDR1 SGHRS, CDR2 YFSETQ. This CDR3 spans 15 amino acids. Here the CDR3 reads CASSLGDRENEKLFF. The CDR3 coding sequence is TGCGCCAGCAGCTTGGGGGACAGGGAGAATGAAAAACTGTTTTTT.

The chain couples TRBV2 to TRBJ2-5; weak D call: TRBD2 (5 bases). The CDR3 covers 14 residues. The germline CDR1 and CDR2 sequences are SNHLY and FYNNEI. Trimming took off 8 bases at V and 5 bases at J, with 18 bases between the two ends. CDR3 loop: CASRLRPLAETQYF. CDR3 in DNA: TGTGCCAGCCGACTAAGACCCTTAGCGGAGACCCAGTACTTC.

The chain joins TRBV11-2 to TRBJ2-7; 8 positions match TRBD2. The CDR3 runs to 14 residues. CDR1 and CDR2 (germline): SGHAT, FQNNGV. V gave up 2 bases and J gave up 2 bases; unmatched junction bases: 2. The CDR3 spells CASSLSGSPYEQYF. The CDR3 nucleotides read TGTGCCAGCAGCTTAAGCGGGAGTCCCTACGAGCAGTACTTC.

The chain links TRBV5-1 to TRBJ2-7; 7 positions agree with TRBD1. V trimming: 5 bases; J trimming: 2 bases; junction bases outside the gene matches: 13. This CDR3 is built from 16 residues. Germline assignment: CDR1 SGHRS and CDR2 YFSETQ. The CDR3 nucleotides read TGCGCCAGCAGTTCTCTCCGGGACAGCCTGCCCTACGAGCAGTACTTC. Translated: CASSSLRDSLPYEQYF.

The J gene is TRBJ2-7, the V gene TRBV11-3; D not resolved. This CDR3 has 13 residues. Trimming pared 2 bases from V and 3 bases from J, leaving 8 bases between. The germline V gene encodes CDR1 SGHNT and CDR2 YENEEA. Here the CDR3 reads CASSLPESYEQYF. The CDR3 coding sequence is TGTGCCAGCAGCTTACCCGAGAGCTACGAGCAGTACTTC.

CDR3 region: CASSEGTGFFGEAFF. CDR3 coding DNA: TGTGCCAGCTCAGAAGGGACAGGGTTCTTTGGTGAAGCTTTCTTT. The chain combines TRBV18 with TRBJ1-1, with 9 bases matching TRBD1. Germline values: CDR1 KGHSH, CDR2 LQKENI. This CDR3 has 15 residues. The ends lost 5 bases at V and 7 bases at J; junction bases unmatched: 11. Complete variable domain (other parts from reference TRBV18 and TRBJ1-1): NAGVMQNPRHLVRRRGQEARLRCSPMKGHSHVYWYRQLPEEGLKFMVYLQKENIIDESGMPKERFSAEFPKEGPSILRIQQVVRGDSAAYFCASSEGTGFFGEAFFGQGTRLTVV.

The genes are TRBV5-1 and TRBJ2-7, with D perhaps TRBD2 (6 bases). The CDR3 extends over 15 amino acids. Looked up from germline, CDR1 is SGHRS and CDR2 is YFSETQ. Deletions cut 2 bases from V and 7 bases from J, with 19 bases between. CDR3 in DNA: TGCGCCAGCAGCTTTATCGCGGGGAGGCCTACGGAGCAGTACTTC. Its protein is CASSFIAGRPTEQYF.

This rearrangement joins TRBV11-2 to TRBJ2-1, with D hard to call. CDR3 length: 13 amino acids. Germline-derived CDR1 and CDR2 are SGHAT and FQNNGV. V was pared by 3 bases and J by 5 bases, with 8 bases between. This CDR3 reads CASSLGLNNEQFF. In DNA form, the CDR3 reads TGTGCCAGCAGCTTGGGCCTAAACAATGAGCAGTTCTTC.

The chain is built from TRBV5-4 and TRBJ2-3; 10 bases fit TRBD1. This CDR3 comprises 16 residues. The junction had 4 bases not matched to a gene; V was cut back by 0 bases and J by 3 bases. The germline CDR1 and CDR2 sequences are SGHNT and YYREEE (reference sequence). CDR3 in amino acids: CASSLGGGQGTDTQYF. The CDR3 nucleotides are TGTGCCAGCAGCTTGGGTGGGGGACAGGGGACAGATACGCAGTATTTT.

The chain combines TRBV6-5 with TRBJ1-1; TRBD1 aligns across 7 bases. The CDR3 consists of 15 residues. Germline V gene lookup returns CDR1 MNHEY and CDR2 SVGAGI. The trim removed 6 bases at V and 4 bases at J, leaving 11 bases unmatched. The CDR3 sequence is CASRRQGVGATEAFF. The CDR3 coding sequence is TGTGCCAGCAGGAGACAGGGAGTGGGAGCCACTGAAGCTTTCTTT.

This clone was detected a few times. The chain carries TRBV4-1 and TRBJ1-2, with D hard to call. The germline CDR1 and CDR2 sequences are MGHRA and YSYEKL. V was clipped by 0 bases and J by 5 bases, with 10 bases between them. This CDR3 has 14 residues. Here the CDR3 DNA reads TGCGCCAGCAGCCAAGATCTTGAGGGATATGGCTACACCTTC. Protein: CASSQDLEGYGYTF.

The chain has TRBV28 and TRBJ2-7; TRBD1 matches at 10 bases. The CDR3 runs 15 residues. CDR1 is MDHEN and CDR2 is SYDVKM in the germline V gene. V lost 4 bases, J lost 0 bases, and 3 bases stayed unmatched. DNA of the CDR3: TGTGCCAGCAGTTCGGGACAGGGGCACTCCTACGAGCAGTACTTC. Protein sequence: CASSSGQGHSYEQYF.

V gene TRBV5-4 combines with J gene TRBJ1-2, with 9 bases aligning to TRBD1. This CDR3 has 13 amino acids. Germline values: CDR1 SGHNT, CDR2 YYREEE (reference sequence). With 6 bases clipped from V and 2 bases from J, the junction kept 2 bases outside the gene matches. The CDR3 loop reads CASIGQGNYGYTF. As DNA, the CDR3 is TGTGCCAGCATCGGACAGGGGAACTATGGCTACACCTTC.

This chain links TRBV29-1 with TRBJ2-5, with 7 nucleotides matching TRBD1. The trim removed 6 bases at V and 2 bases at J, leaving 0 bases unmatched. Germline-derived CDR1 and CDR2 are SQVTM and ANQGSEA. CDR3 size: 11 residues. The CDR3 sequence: CSVGQQETQYF. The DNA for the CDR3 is TGCAGCGTGGGACAGCAAGAGACCCAGTACTTC. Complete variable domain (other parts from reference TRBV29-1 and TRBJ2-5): SAVISQKPSRDICQRGTSLTIQCQVDSQVTMMFWYRQQPGQSLTLIATANQGSEATYESGFVIDKFPISRPNLTFSTLTVSNMSPEDSSIYLCSVGQQETQYFGPGTRLLVL.

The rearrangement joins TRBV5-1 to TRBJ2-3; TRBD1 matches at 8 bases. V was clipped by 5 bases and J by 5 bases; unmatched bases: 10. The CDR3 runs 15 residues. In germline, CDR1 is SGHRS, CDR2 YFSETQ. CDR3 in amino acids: CASRSGTGPQDTQYF. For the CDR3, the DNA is TGCGCCAGCAGGTCCGGGACAGGCCCACAAGATACGCAGTATTTT. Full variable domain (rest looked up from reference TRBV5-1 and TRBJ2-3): KAGVTQTPRYLIKTRGQQVTLSCSPISGHRSVSWYQQTPGQGLQFLFEYFSETQRNKGNFPGRFSGRQFSNSRSEMNVSTLELGDSALYLCASRSGTGPQDTQYFGPGTRLTVL.

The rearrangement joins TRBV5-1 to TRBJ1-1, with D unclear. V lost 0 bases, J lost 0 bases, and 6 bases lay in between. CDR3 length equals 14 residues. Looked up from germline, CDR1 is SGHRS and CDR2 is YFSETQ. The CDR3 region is CASSLARMNTEAFF. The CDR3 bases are TGCGCCAGCAGCTTGGCGAGGATGAACACTGAAGCTTTCTTT.

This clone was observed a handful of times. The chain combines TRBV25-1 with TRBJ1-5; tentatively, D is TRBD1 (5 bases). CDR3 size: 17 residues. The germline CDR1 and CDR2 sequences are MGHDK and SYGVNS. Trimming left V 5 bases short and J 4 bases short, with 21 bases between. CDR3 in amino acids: CASSPPEWRGTNQPQHF. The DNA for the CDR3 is TGTGCCAGCAGTCCGCCCGAATGGAGGGGTACTAATCAGCCCCAGCATTTT.

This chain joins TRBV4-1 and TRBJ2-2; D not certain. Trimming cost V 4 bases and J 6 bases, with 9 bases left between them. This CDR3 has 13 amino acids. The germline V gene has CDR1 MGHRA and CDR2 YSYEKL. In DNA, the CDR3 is TGCGCCAGCAGCCGAACAGATTCCGGGGAGCTGTTTTTT. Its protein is CASSRTDSGELFF.

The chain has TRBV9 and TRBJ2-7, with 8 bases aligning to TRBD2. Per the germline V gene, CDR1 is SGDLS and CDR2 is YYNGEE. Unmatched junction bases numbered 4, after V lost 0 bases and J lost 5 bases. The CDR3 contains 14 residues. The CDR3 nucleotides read TGTGCCAGCAGCGTAGAGCGAGCGGGAGACGAGCAGTACTTC. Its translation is CASSVERAGDEQYF.

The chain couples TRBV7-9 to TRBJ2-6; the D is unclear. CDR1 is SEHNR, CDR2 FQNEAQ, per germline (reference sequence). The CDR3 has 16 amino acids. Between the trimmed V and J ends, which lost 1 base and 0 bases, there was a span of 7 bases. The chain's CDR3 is CASSLGRVSGANVLTF. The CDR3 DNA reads TGTGCCAGCAGCTTAGGCCGAGTCTCTGGGGCCAACGTCCTGACTTTC. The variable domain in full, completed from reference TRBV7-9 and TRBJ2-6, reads DTGVSQNPRHKITKRGQNVTFRCDPISEHNRLYWYRQTLGQGPEFLTYFQNEAQLEKSRLLSDRFSAERPKGSFSTLEIQRTEQGDSAMYLCASSLGRVSGANVLTFGAGSRLTVL.

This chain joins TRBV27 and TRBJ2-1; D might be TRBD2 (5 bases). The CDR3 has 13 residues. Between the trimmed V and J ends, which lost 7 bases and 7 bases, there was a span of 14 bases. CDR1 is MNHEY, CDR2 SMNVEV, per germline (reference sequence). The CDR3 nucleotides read TGTGCCAGCACCCTAGGGAGAGGGAATGAGCAGTTCTTC. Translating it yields CASTLGRGNEQFF.

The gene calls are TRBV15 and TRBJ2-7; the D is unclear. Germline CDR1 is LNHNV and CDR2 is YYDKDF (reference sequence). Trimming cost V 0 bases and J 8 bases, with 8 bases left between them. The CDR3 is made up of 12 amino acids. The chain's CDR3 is CATSRDAAKQYF. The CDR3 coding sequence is TGTGCCACCAGCAGAGATGCCGCGAAGCAGTACTTC.